This record concerns one TCR beta chain sequence. The sample originates from a study of human T cells and chemical hapten exposure. Time point here: patch test 3, about 24 weeks after DPC sensitization. As for treatment: therapeutic diphenylcyclopropenone sensitization with weekly scalp DPC. V lost 4 bases and J 1 base, leaving 5 bases between the germline ends. The length of the CDR3 is 12 residues. The germline CDR1 and CDR2 sequences are GTSNPN and SVGIG (reference sequence). TCRdb fed the RACE reads into MiXCR, producing one record per CDR3 protein. The profile shows around 150,000 distinct CDR3 sequences, about a quarter of them singletons.

Sequenced material: whole blood, taken in connection with sensitization to the hapten diphenylcyclopropenone (DPC). This sequence joins TRBV30 and TRBJ1-5; D remains ambiguous. This TCR came from a woman under 30 with alopecia areata. Some clones in this sample may be carry-over from other donors' samples. Written as DNA, the CDR3 is TGTGCCTGGAAATACAGCAATCAGCCCCAGCATTTT. Its protein is CAWKYSNQPQHF.